The rows below give T cell receptor beta chains drawn from one sample of a study of cytomegalovirus exposure and HLA in healthy donors. Sequenced by immunoSEQ multiplex PCR; TCRdb stores in-frame clones only, minus some. The repertoire table contains more than 200,000 clones. What was sequenced was PBMCs. The receptor set was obtained from a woman aged 25 to 39 in good health and CMV-seropositive. Each CDR3 is given with its conserved first and last residue. D genes are given only for firm matches.

TRBV9	TRBJ2-5	TRBD2	CASSARLEAGGRETQYF	TGTGCCAGCAGCGCCCGATTAGAGGCGGGAGGGAGAGAGACCCAGTACTTC
TRBV10-1	TRBJ1-1	NA	CASSESSFAAFF	TGCGCCAGCAGTGAGTCGAGTTTCGCAGCTTTCTTT
TRBV10-1	TRBJ2-2	TRBD2	CASSWTSGSAGELFF	TGCGCCAGCAGCTGGACTAGCGGGTCAGCCGGGGAGCTGTTTTTT
TRBV19	TRBJ1-1	TRBD1	CASNIGGMNTEAFF	TGTGCCAGTAACATAGGGGGCATGAACACTGAAGCTTTCTTT
TRBV11-2	TRBJ2-2	TRBD2	CASSHRAGGNGELFF	TGTGCCAGCAGCCACCGTGCGGGGGGGAACGGGGAGCTGTTTTTT
TRBV19	TRBJ2-2	TRBD1	CASSGYRGDGELFF	TGTGCCAGTAGTGGATACAGGGGCGACGGGGAGCTGTTTTTT
TRBV19	TRBJ2-3	TRBD1	CASSTLTGAPTDTQYF	TGTGCCAGTAGTACCTTGACAGGGGCCCCCACAGATACGCAGTATTTT
TRBV2	TRBJ2-3	TRBD2	CASSLMGGGLTSAQYF	TGTGCCAGCAGTCTAATGGGCGGGGGGCTAACTTCAGCGCAGTATTTT
TRBV28	TRBJ2-6	NA	CASSFPPRAGANVLTF	TGTGCCAGCAGTTTCCCCCCCAGGGCTGGGGCCAACGTCCTGACTTTC
TRBV6-1	TRBJ1-1	NA	CASRDSEAFF	TGTGCCAGCAGGGACAGTGAAGCTTTCTTT
TRBV9	TRBJ1-4	TRBD1	CASSVDGGQLNEKLFF	TGTGCCAGCAGCGTAGACGGGGGACAGCTTAATGAAAAACTGTTTTTT
TRBV19	TRBJ2-3	TRBD1	CASSRDRETDTQYF	TGTGCCAGTAGTCGGGACAGGGAGACAGATACGCAGTATTTT
TRBV7-2	TRBJ2-2	TRBD1	CASSGRDRATGELFF	TGTGCCAGCAGCGGAAGGGACAGGGCGACCGGGGAGCTGTTTTTT
TRBV19	TRBJ1-1	NA	CATAYTEAFF	TGTGCCACCGCGTACACTGAAGCTTTCTTT
TRBV10-1	TRBJ2-7	TRBD2	CASSERRLAGGGYAEQYF	TGCGCCAGCAGTGAGAGAAGACTAGCGGGAGGAGGGTATGCCGAGCAGTACTTC
TRBV27	TRBJ2-2	TRBD2	CASSPSGGADTGELFF	TGTGCCAGCAGTCCCAGCGGGGGGGCCGACACCGGGGAGCTGTTTTTT
TRBV9	TRBJ2-7	TRBD2	CASSVGGGIPYEQYF	TGTGCCAGCAGCGTAGGCGGGGGGATCCCCTACGAGCAGTACTTC
TRBV27	TRBJ2-1	TRBD2	CASSQREIFDEQFF	TGTGCCAGCAGTCAGCGGGAGATCTTCGATGAGCAGTTCTTC
TRBV5-1	TRBJ2-7	NA	CASSLRDYEQYF	TGCGCCAGCAGCCTCCGCGATTACGAGCAGTACTTC
TRBV7-2	TRBJ2-7	NA	CASSLGTGVPWEQYF	TGTGCCAGCAGCTTAGGGACGGGGGTCCCTTGGGAGCAGTACTTC
TRBV14	TRBJ1-5	NA	CASSQDGAQPQHF	TGTGCCAGCAGCCAAGATGGGGCTCAGCCCCAGCATTTT
TRBV2	TRBJ1-1	NA	CASSVSRAFF	TGTGCCAGCAGTGTTTCGAGGGCTTTCTTT
TRBV27	TRBJ2-3	TRBD1	CASRGLGTGTDTQYF	TGTGCCAGCAGGGGGCTCGGGACAGGCACAGATACGCAGTATTTT
TRBV28	TRBJ1-2	NA	CASSLSGFYGYTF	TGTGCCAGCAGTTTATCAGGGTTTTATGGCTACACCTTC
TRBV2	TRBJ1-1	NA	CASTALGDTEAFF	TGTGCCAGCACGGCCCTCGGGGACACTGAAGCTTTCTTT
TRBV6-6	TRBJ1-1	TRBD1	CASSPQGGYTEAFF	TGTGCCAGCAGTCCTCAGGGGGGATACACTGAAGCTTTCTTT
TRBV9	TRBJ2-7	TRBD1	CASSVGTASSYEQYF	TGTGCCAGCAGCGTTGGGACAGCTAGCTCCTACGAGCAGTACTTC
TRBV5-1	TRBJ2-5	TRBD2	CASSSPGLAGVETQYF	TGCGCCAGCAGCTCCCCGGGACTAGCGGGGGTGGAGACCCAGTACTTC
TRBV4-1	TRBJ1-1	NA	CASSHATRGNTEAFF	TGCGCCAGCAGCCACGCCACCAGGGGGAACACTGAAGCTTTCTTT
TRBV5-8	TRBJ1-1	NA	CASSLRGTNTEAFF	TGTGCCAGCAGTCTGCGAGGAACGAACACTGAAGCTTTCTTT
TRBV6-1	TRBJ1-3	NA	CASSVGGSIGNTIYF	TGTGCCAGCAGTGTTGGGGGGAGTATTGGAAACACCATATATTTT
TRBV28	TRBJ1-5	NA	CASRSGLWQPQHF	TGTGCCAGCAGATCGGGACTATGGCAGCCCCAGCATTTT
TRBV28	TRBJ2-7	TRBD2	CASSLSTSAAYEQYF	TGTGCCAGCAGTTTATCTACTAGCGCCGCCTACGAGCAGTACTTC
TRBV2	TRBJ2-7	TRBD1	CASSEAPGTGYEQYF	TGTGCCAGCAGTGAAGCGCCTGGGACAGGCTACGAGCAGTACTTC
TRBV11-2	TRBJ1-2	NA	CASSQGNSYYGYTF	TGTGCCAGCAGCCAAGGAAACAGCTACTATGGCTACACCTTC
TRBV4-1	TRBJ2-1	NA	CASSQDPQGSSYNEQFF	TGCGCCAGCAGCCAAGACCCGCAGGGGAGCTCCTACAATGAGCAGTTCTTC
TRBV18	TRBJ2-3	NA	CASSPSLALSTDTQYF	TGTGCCAGCTCACCAAGTTTAGCACTTAGCACAGATACGCAGTATTTT
TRBV6-1	TRBJ2-3	NA	CASSERGIQWPDTQYF	TGTGCCAGCAGTGAAAGGGGGATACAATGGCCAGATACGCAGTATTTT
TRBV6-1	TRBJ1-2	TRBD1	CASGTEYTF	TGTGCCAGTGGGACAGAGTACACCTTC
TRBV11-3	TRBJ2-1	TRBD2	CASSLDQSGSGSYNEQFF	TGTGCCAGCAGCTTAGACCAAAGCGGGAGCGGATCCTACAATGAGCAGTTCTTC
TRBV10-3	TRBJ1-2	NA	CAISRMAGDGYTF	TGTGCCATCAGTAGAATGGCGGGGGATGGCTACACCTTC